This paragraph covers one TCR beta chain sequence. The data were taken from a study of shared clonotypes between healthy human individuals. CDR1 and CDR2 from the germline V gene are SGDLS and YYNGEE. Between the trimmed V and J ends, which lost 4 bases and 7 bases, there was a span of 15 bases. The CDR3 has 14 amino acids. Every subset had its genomic DNA shared out evenly among several immunoSEQ plates. The table came from immunoSEQ multiplex PCR; TCRdb's copy has only in-frame clones and leaves some out. Found here are about 490,000 clones, 81% of them singletons; the top ten hold 10% to 15%. Sequencing used PBMCs. The chain recombines TRBV9 with TRBJ1-5, with unresolved D. The source is a woman in her 40s in good health. Some clones in this sample may be carry-over from other donors' samples. The CDR3: CASSSGDRWQPQHF. CDR3 in DNA: TGTGCCAGCAGCTCCGGCGATCGGTGGCAGCCCCAGCATTTT.